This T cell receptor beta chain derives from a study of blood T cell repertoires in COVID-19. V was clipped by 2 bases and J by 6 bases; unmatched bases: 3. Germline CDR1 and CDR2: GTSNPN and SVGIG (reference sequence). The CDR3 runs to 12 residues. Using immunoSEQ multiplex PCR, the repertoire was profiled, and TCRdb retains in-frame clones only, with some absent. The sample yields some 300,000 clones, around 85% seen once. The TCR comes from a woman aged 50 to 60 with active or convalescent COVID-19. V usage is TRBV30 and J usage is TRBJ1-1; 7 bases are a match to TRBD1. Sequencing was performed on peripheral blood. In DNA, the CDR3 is TGTGCCTGGAGTACCGGGACAGCTGAAGCTTTCTTT. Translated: CAWSTGTAEAFF.